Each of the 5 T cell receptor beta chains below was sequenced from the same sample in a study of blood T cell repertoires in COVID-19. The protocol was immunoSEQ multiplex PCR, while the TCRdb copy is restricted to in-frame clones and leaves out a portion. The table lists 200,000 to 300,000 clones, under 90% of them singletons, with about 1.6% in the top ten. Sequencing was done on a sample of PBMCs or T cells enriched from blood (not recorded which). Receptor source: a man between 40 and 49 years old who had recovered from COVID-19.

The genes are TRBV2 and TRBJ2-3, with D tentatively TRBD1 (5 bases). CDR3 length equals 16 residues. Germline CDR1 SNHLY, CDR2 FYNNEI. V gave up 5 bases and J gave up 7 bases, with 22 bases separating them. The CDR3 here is CASSFQATAPLNTQYF. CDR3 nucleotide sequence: TGTGCCAGCAGTTTTCAGGCGACAGCCCCCTTGAATACGCAGTATTTT.

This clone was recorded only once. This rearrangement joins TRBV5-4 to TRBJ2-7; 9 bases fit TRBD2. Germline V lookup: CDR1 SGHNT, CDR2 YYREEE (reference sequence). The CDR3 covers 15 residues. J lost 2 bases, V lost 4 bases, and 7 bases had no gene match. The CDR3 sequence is CASSTQTSGTYEQYF. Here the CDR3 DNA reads TGTGCCAGCAGCACACAGACTAGCGGAACCTACGAGCAGTACTTC.

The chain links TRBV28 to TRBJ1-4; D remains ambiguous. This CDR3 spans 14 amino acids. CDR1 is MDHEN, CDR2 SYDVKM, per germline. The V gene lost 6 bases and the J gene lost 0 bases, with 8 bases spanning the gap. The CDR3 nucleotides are TGTGCCAGCAGGTACAGTGCAACTAATGAAAAACTGTTTTTT. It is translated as CASRYSATNEKLFF.

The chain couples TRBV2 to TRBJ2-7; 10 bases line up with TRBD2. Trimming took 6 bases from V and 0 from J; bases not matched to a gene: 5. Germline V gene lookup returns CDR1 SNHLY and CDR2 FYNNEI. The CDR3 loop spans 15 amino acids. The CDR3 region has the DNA TGTGCCAGCAGGGCCGGGACTAGCGACTCCTACGAGCAGTACTTC. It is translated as CASRAGTSDSYEQYF. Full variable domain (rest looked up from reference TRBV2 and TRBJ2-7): EPEVTQTPSHQVTQMGQEVILRCVPISNHLYFYWYRQILGQKVEFLVSFYNNEISEKSEIFDDQFSVERPDGSNFTLKIRSTKLEDSAMYFCASRAGTSDSYEQYFGPGTRLTVT.

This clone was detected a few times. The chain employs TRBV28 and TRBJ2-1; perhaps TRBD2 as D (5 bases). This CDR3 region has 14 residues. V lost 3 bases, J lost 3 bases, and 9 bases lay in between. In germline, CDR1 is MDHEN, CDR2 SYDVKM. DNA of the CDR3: TGTGCCAGCAGTTTTAGAGGGATCTACAATGAGCAGTTCTTC. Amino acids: CASSFRGIYNEQFF.